This T cell receptor beta chain comes out of a study of cytomegalovirus exposure and HLA in healthy donors. The data were produced by immunoSEQ multiplex PCR, yet TCRdb's version contains in-frame clones alone and is incomplete. In the table there are under 300,000 clones, 90% of which are singletons. The TCR originated in a woman in her late teens or twenties in good health and CMV-seronegative. Sequencing was done on a sample of PBMCs.

In DNA, the CDR3 is TGTGCCAGCAGTTACGCAGCGATCACTGAAGCTTTCTTT. Translating gives CASSYAAITEAFF. The chain uses TRBV6-5 and TRBJ1-1; D gene unclear. Germline-derived CDR1 and CDR2 are MNHEY and SVGAGI. This CDR3 has 13 amino acids. V lost 2 bases and J lost 4, with 8 bases in between.